Sequencing of this T cell receptor beta chain was carried out in a study of Ad26.COV2.S vaccination and SARS-CoV-2 variants. V was shortened by 1 base and J by 1 base, with 7 bases between the two germline ends. The CDR3 extends over 14 amino acids. CDR1 SGHNT and CDR2 YYREEE come from the germline V gene (reference sequence). Specified treatment: 15 to 20 received Ad26.COV2.S at low or high dose, single or two shots; about five received placebo; per-sample allocation not given. The investigators took samples on day 63 after the first vaccine or placebo injection. Here immunoSEQ multiplex PCR was the method, and the copy in TCRdb shows in-frame clones only, minus some. The data hold a few hundred thousand clones, with approximately 90% observed a single time.

The sequence derives from a person between 18 and 60 years old who received the Ad26.COV2.S COVID-19 vaccine or a placebo. The sample here was peripheral blood, taken in a trial of Ad26.COV2.S vaccine versus placebo. The chain couples TRBV5-4 to TRBJ2-3; the D is unclear. CDR3 nucleotides: TGTGCCAGCAGCTTGTTTCAGCGCACAGATACGCAGTATTTT. It encodes CASSLFQRTDTQYF.